These T cell receptor beta chains were read from a single sample in a study of blood T cell repertoires in COVID-19. The protocol was immunoSEQ multiplex PCR, while the TCRdb copy is restricted to in-frame clones and leaves out a portion. Altogether more than 90,000 clones are present, roughly 85% being singletons, with the ten largest covering 1.5% to 2%. The sequencing sample was made of peripheral blood. These receptors all come from a woman in her 70s with active or convalescent COVID-19. Both conserved end residues are part of each CDR3. The order of the fields is D gene, V gene, clone size, J gene, CDR3 protein, CDR3 DNA. The D gene is left open where the match is weak. The size field is filled for only some rows; it gives once, few, many or a size class.

-	TRBV7-2	-	TRBJ1-5	CASSKDRFQPQHF	TGTGCCAGCAGCAAAGACAGGTTCCAGCCCCAGCATTTT
TRBD1	TRBV6-1	-	TRBJ1-6	CASSALPGGHSPLHF	TGTGCCAGCAGTGCGCTCCCAGGGGGACATTCACCCCTCCACTTT
-	TRBV7-2	once	TRBJ2-7	CASSPHIAYEQYF	TGTGCCAGCAGCCCACACATTGCCTACGAGCAGTACTTC
TRBD2	TRBV6-2/TRBV6-3	-	TRBJ2-2	CASSYSTSGNTGELFF	TGTGCCAGCAGTTACTCGACTAGCGGAAACACCGGGGAGCTGTTTTTT
-	TRBV6-5	few	TRBJ1-2	CASSPGGQNYGYTF	TGTGCCAGCAGTCCTGGCGGGCAGAACTATGGCTACACCTTC
-	TRBV10-3	-	TRBJ1-2	CAISESPGANYGYTF	TGTGCCATCAGTGAGTCGCCGGGGGCTAACTATGGCTACACCTTC
-	TRBV6-1	-	TRBJ2-1	CASSEGGWWGEPYEQFF	TGTGCCAGCAGTGAAGGAGGGTGGTGGGGGGAGCCCTATGAGCAGTTCTTC
-	TRBV20-1	once	TRBJ1-2	CSASDLSNGYTF	TGCAGTGCTAGTGATCTTAGTAATGGCTACACCTTC
TRBD2	TRBV18	-	TRBJ2-1	CASSPLSGVNNEQFF	TGTGCCAGCTCACCACTCAGCGGGGTGAACAATGAGCAGTTCTTC
-	TRBV28	-	TRBJ1-4	CASSLSSGGNEKLFF	TGTGCCAGCAGTTTATCCTCTGGAGGAAATGAAAAACTGTTTTTT
-	TRBV20-1	-	TRBJ2-3	CSASSGRGTDTQYF	TGCAGTGCTAGTTCCGGGAGAGGGACAGATACGCAGTATTTT